This T cell receptor beta chain was documented in a study of T cells in Graves' hyperthyroidism and ophthalmopathy. Notes on the study in general: Most expanded thyroid clonotypes above 0.001 recurred in blood.

TCR beta CDR3 regions were amplified from RNA. First-round RT-PCR targeting the TCR CDR3 was performed with the HTBI primer set. In TCRdb, the multiplex PCR reads were re-called with MiXCR into one record per CDR3 protein. Of hundreds of thousands of distinct CDR3 sequences listed, approximately 42% were seen once; the top ten hold less than 9%. Exclusion of patients followed from uncontrolled infection, other autoimmune disease, pregnancy or lactation. V lost 3 bases to trimming and J lost 13 bases, with 13 bases between them. In germline, CDR1 is ENHRY, CDR2 SYGVKD. This CDR3 is built from 13 residues. As for this clonotype: As yet, its antigen is unknown.

The chain uses TRBV10-3 and TRBJ1-6; unclear D gene. The material sequenced was peripheral blood or thyroid tissue (not recorded which). This receptor was obtained from an adult man with Graves' disease, either hyperthyroidism or ophthalmopathy (not recorded which). The DNA for the CDR3 is TGTGCCATCAGTGATTCGACCGGAGGGCCCCTCCACTTT. It specifies CAISDSTGGPLHF.